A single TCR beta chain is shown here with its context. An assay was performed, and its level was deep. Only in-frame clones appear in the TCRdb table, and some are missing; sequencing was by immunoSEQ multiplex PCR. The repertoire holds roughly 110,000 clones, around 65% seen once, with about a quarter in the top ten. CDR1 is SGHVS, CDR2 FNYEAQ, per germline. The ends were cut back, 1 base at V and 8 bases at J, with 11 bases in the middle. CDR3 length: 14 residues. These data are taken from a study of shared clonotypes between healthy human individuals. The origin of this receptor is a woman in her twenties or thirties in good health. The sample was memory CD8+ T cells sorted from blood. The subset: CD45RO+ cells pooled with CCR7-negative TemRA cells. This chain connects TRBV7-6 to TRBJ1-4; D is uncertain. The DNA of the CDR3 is TGTGCCAGCAGCTTAGGGGGTTCCCGCGAAAAACTGTTTTTT. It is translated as CASSLGGSREKLFF.